Listed here are 2 T cell receptor beta chains from one sample, sequenced in a study of CD8 T cells in Susac syndrome. RNA in amounts of about 0.5 to 1 ug was reverse transcribed with random hexamers. TCRdb reprocessed the immunoSEQ multiplex PCR reads via MiXCR and lists one record per CDR3 protein. The sample shows roughly 150,000 distinct CDR3 sequences, about 92% of them seen only once. Source material: CD4+ T cells from PBMCs. Receptors were obtained from a human donor in good health.

J is TRBJ1-5 and V is TRBV2; D is possibly TRBD1 (5 bases). Germline loops: CDR1 SNHLY, CDR2 FYNNEI. The CDR3 contains 14 residues. V lost 4 bases and J 7 bases, leaving 14 bases between the germline ends. CDR3 in DNA: TGTGCCAGCAGTGGAGGGAGGGGTGACCAGCCCCAGCATTTT. Amino acid sequence: CASSGGRGDQPQHF. Looking up the rest from reference TRBV2 and TRBJ1-5 gives the full variable domain: EPEVTQTPSHQVTQMGQEVILRCVPISNHLYFYWYRQILGQKVEFLVSFYNNEISEKSEIFDDQFSVERPDGSNFTLKIRSTKLEDSAMYFCASSGGRGDQPQHFGDGTRLSIL.

This sequence joins TRBV5-1 and TRBJ1-2; TRBD1 aligns across 9 bases. The CDR3 runs 14 residues. Per germline, CDR1 SGHRS and CDR2 YFSETQ. The V and J ends lost 0 bases and 5 bases, in that order; junction bases with no gene match: 2. The CDR3 region is CASSLDGTGYGYTF. The DNA for the CDR3 is TGCGCCAGCAGCTTGGACGGGACAGGGTATGGCTACACCTTC.